This T cell receptor beta chain was sequenced in a study of blood T cells in healthy people across ages. There are 15 residues in the CDR3. Deletions cut 4 bases from V and 8 bases from J, with 17 bases between. Germline values: CDR1 MNHEY, CDR2 SVGAGI. Using a J-beta primer mix together with a sample-barcoded 5' primer, a second PCR was run for roughly 7 to 12 cycles. Each cDNA molecule was tagged by a template-switch adaptor with 12 random nucleotides. Each CDR3 protein is one row after TCRdb ran MiXCR on the 5' RACE reads. In the table there are 1.5 million to 2 million distinct CDR3 sequences, around half of which are singletons.

This clonotype was sampled from a woman between 35 and 50 years old in good health. This rearrangement joins TRBV6-5 to TRBJ1-4; D remains ambiguous. Input material: blood. CDR3 sequence (DNA): TGTGCCAGCAGTTCCTCTCTTCATTATAAGGAAAAACTGTTTTTT. It translates to CASSSSLHYKEKLFF.